In its sample, the clone carrying this T cell receptor beta chain was seen many times. What it binds is unknown. This record belongs to a study of spatial heterogeneity in lung cancer. TCRdb reprocessed the 5' RACE reads via MiXCR and lists one record per CDR3 protein. The top ten clones hold almost 25% of a sample with about 27,000 distinct CDR3 sequences, roughly 6.9% of them seen once. General study findings and limits: Among tumor T cells, estimated coverage was around 6.8% for alpha chains and 13% to 15% for beta chains. Intratumoral expanded alpha and beta TCR counts were found to track tumor mutation counts.

This CDR3 region has 12 residues. V shed 7 bases, J shed 8 bases, and the junction held 5 bases outside the gene matches. Per the germline V gene, CDR1 is SQVTM and CDR2 is ANQGSEA. Regarding time point: sample taken at primary tumor resection. The sequence was collected from a male donor with early-stage non-small cell lung cancer. The chain uses TRBV29-1 and TRBJ1-4; 9 nucleotides match TRBD1. The sample in question was lung tumor tissue, obtained at surgery. DNA for the CDR3: TGCAGCGGGGGACAGGGTGGCGAAAAACTGTTTTTT. It translates to CSGGQGGEKLFF.